The rows below give T cell receptor beta chains drawn from one sample of a study of ipilimumab plus nivolumab after autologous stem cell transplantation. TCRdb's table, derived via immunoSEQ multiplex PCR, lists solely in-frame clones and lacks some. The sample yields over 75,000 clones, 75% to 85% seen once. This specimen was PBMCs, taken in a trial of ipilimumab plus nivolumab as post-transplant consolidation. These receptors originate from a male donor with diffuse large B-cell lymphoma. Both conserved end residues are part of each CDR3. A D gene is named only where the DNA matches it firmly.

TRBV7-9	-	TRBJ1-2	CASSLDAPKGYTF
TRBV9	TRBD1	TRBJ1-5	CASSVGQGAGQPQHF
TRBV7-8	-	TRBJ1-2	CASSQSLTRGYTF
TRBV5-1	TRBD2	TRBJ2-2	CASSRGLAGQLRNTGELFF
TRBV15	-	TRBJ1-1	CATSGGVSGVGAFF
TRBV29-1	-	TRBJ1-1	CSVTDGNTEAFF
TRBV30	-	TRBJ1-6	CAWTLKTASSYNSPLHF
TRBV11-2	-	TRBJ2-6	CASSLDVVSGANVLTF
TRBV5-6	-	TRBJ2-1	CASSKDPRPYNEQFF
TRBV5-4	TRBD1	TRBJ2-4	CASSTDRGNIQYF
TRBV6-5	-	TRBJ1-6	CASTVSYNSPLHF
TRBV5-4	TRBD1	TRBJ2-1	CASSGGQSNEQFF
TRBV5-1	TRBD2	TRBJ2-1	CASSPPGLGANEQFF
TRBV18	-	TRBJ1-1	CASSPAMNTEAFF
TRBV5-1	TRBD1	TRBJ1-2	CASTIGGTVVYGYTF
TRBV19	-	TRBJ2-5	CASSPRGGSEETQYF
TRBV30	-	TRBJ1-1	CAWSSIGGLTEAFF
TRBV2	TRBD1	TRBJ1-5	CASSGWTGRNQPQHF
TRBV18	-	TRBJ2-3	CASSPVAGRDTQYF
TRBV27	-	TRBJ1-4	CASSLRAGANNEKLFF
TRBV28	TRBD2	TRBJ2-5	CASSPMGGAETQYF
TRBV5-4	-	TRBJ2-6	CASSNPGTGTLSGANVLTF
TRBV5-1	TRBD2	TRBJ2-5	CASSKRGGRETQYF
TRBV2	TRBD2	TRBJ2-3	CASTGQLAGGQDTQYF
TRBV27	-	TRBJ1-4	CASRDSRGEKLFF
TRBV4-1	TRBD2	TRBJ2-1	CASSQDLFGLAGGNEQFF
TRBV4-3	-	TRBJ1-1	CASSQDRQGLVGNTEAFF
TRBV5-5	-	TRBJ2-7	CASSPQTRLAYEQYF
TRBV5-5	-	TRBJ1-4	CASSLGQFEKLFF
TRBV5-4	TRBD2	TRBJ2-3	CASSLKLAGGITDTQYF
TRBV19	-	TRBJ1-5	CASSTRDLNQPQHF
TRBV5-6	-	TRBJ2-6	CASSRSSGANVLTF
TRBV5-4	-	TRBJ2-5	CASSFRGPQETQYF
TRBV5-1	TRBD2	TRBJ2-7	CASSLGSGGVRNYYEQYF
TRBV5-1	-	TRBJ2-2	CASSLAGRGAGELFF
TRBV5-1	TRBD2	TRBJ2-2	CASSSGTSGAPTGELFF
TRBV18	-	TRBJ2-7	CASSPEVIYEQYF
TRBV7-2	-	TRBJ2-5	CASSLAETQYF
TRBV19	-	-	CASSVSGQYYEQYF
TRBV7-2	-	TRBJ1-6	CASSFSVPGRGFNSPLHF
TRBV5-1	TRBD2	TRBJ2-5	CASSLGTSGEAYF
TRBV5-1	TRBD2	TRBJ2-3	CASSSQGVGGGDTQYF
TRBV10-2	-	TRBJ2-2	CASRLAGELFF
TRBV11-2	TRBD1	TRBJ2-7	CASSPTGTGDYEQYF
TRBV30	-	TRBJ2-7	CAWTDTYEQYF
TRBV7-2	-	TRBJ2-7	CASSLVLNRYHEQYF
TRBV4-1	-	TRBJ1-1	CASSQGVVGGDTEAFF
TRBV11-2	-	TRBJ2-7	CASSLRSDYEQYF
TRBV2	TRBD1	TRBJ1-1	CASEGDRKTEAFF